These T cell receptor beta chains were read from a single sample in a study of T cells in Graves' hyperthyroidism and ophthalmopathy. TCRdb passed the multiplex PCR reads through MiXCR, listing each CDR3 protein once. Altogether some 180,000 distinct CDR3 sequences are present, about 15% being singletons, with the ten largest covering roughly 49%. Sequenced material: blood. The receptors derive from a woman between 50 and 59 years old with Graves' hyperthyroidism. CDR3s include the opening cysteine and the closing phenylalanine or tryptophan. Each record gives: clone size, V gene, J gene, D gene, CDR3 protein, CDR3 DNA. A D gene is named only where the DNA matches it firmly. Size tells how often a clone was seen (once, few, many) or the class of an expanded clone, and some rows leave it out.

.	TRBV20-1	TRBJ2-5	.	CSAGGVGRGQETQYF	TGCAGTGCAGGCGGAGTCGGCAGGGGCCAAGAGACCCAGTACTTC
.	TRBV18	TRBJ1-1	.	CASSPRVAEAFF	TGTGCCAGCTCACCACGTGTAGCCGAAGCTTTCTTT
.	TRBV28	TRBJ2-4	TRBD2	CASGEGGSAKNIQYF	TGTGCCAGCGGGGAGGGCGGGTCAGCCAAAAACATTCAGTACTTC
many	TRBV7-8	TRBJ2-3	.	CASSLGTFGSGTDTQYF	TGTGCCAGCAGCCTCGGGACCTTCGGATCTGGCACAGATACGCAGTATTTT
once	TRBV15	TRBJ2-7	TRBD2	CATSTLGGGTYEQYF	TGTGCCACCAGCACCTTGGGGGGGGGAACCTACGAGCAGTACTTC
.	TRBV29-1	TRBJ1-6	.	CSAAGAENSPLHF	TGCAGCGCCGCCGGGGCCGAGAATTCACCCCTCCACTTT
.	TRBV19	TRBJ2-1	TRBD2	CATRLALVTEQFF	TGTGCCACCAGACTAGCCCTAGTTACAGAGCAGTTCTTC
many	TRBV25-1	TRBJ1-1	.	CASSAHLDSVAEAFF	TGTGCCAGCAGTGCCCACCTCGACAGTGTCGCTGAAGCTTTCTTT
few	TRBV19	TRBJ2-5	.	CASSIEGETQYF	TGTGCCAGTAGTATAGAAGGAGAGACCCAGTACTTC
.	TRBV9	TRBJ2-1	.	CASSVVATQGLSAGNGQFF	TGTGCCAGCAGCGTAGTCGCCACCCAAGGGTTGTCGGCGGGAAATGGGCAGTTCTTC
.	TRBV5-1	TRBJ1-6	.	CASSLVPNRDSPLHF	TGCGCCAGCAGCTTGGTACCCAACAGGGATTCACCCCTCCACTTT
many	TRBV2	TRBJ2-3	TRBD1	CASRPGQGPDTQYF	TGTGCCAGCAGACCGGGACAGGGGCCAGATACGCAGTATTTT
few	TRBV13	TRBJ1-6	.	CASSGYNSPLHF	TGTGCCAGCAGCGGGTATAATTCACCCCTCCACTTT
many	TRBV11-2	TRBJ1-2	.	CASSLIEWEGGGYTF	TGTGCCAGCAGCTTAATTGAGTGGGAAGGAGGTGGCTACACCTTC
many	TRBV15	TRBJ1-5	.	CATSRADRSDNQPQHF	TGTGCCACCAGCAGAGCAGACAGGTCGGACAATCAGCCCCAGCATTTT
few	TRBV27	TRBJ2-4	TRBD2	CASSSSGGAKNIQYF	TGTGCCAGCAGTAGCTCCGGGGGGGCCAAAAACATTCAGTACTTC
few	TRBV27	TRBJ2-2	.	CASSLAWGRGPPTGELFF	TGTGCCAGCAGTTTAGCGTGGGGGCGGGGGCCTCCTACCGGGGAGCTGTTTTTT
many	TRBV24-1	TRBJ1-2	TRBD1	CATSETGFYGYTF	TGTGCCACCAGTGAGACAGGGTTCTATGGCTACACCTTC
.	TRBV5-4	TRBJ2-2	TRBD2	CASSSRGAGGGTGELFF	TGTGCCAGCAGCTCCCGGGGAGCGGGAGGGGGTACCGGGGAGCTGTTTTTT
many	TRBV7-9	TRBJ1-1	.	CASSPSGWGTEAFF	TGTGCCAGCAGCCCCAGTGGGTGGGGCACTGAAGCTTTCTTT
many	TRBV7-2	TRBJ2-1	TRBD1	CASSLTATGNEQFF	TGTGCCAGCAGCTTAACGGCGACAGGGAATGAGCAGTTCTTC
many	TRBV27	TRBJ1-1	.	CASSLTWNTEAFF	TGTGCCAGCAGCCTGACGTGGAACACTGAAGCTTTCTTT